In this sample, the clone carrying this T cell receptor (beta chain) turned up many times. Its antigen remains unknown. The sample belongs to a study of quantifying T cell responses using KT2 cells. Study at large: RNA was reverse transcribed with TCR alpha and beta constant-region primers. Estimated efficiency of the T4 ligation step was above 8.5% under optimum conditions. Study-wide points: Counts of KT2 alpha and beta sequences rose linearly with the number of KT2 cells added.

An oligo carrying a UMI was ligated to the cDNA 3' end. An equimolar mix of RC1.1 and RC1.2 primed the beta chain across TRBC1 and TRBC2. TCRdb redid the calling of the UMI-ligation and nested PCR reads with MiXCR, one entry per CDR3 protein. The data show some 50,000 distinct CDR3 sequences, around 10% seen once. Germline V CDR1 and CDR2: SQVTM, ANQGSEA. This CDR3 has 13 residues. Deletions cut 3 bases from V and 2 bases from J, with 9 bases between. KT2, a clone with a known TCR, was spiked into unfractionated PBMC. Different KT2-to-PBMC ratios were created with a constant PBMC count. The receptor comes from a human donor. The source material was PBMCs spiked with cells of the T cell clone KT2. This chain connects TRBV29-1 to TRBJ2-3, with a weak D call TRBD2 (6 bases). The DNA of the CDR3 is TGCAGCGTTGAGGGGGGATCCACAGATACGCAGTATTTT. Its protein product is CSVEGGSTDTQYF.